This T cell receptor (beta chain) came from a study of T cell responses to AZD1222 COVID-19 vaccine. Regarding the study as a whole: Within unmutated variant regions lay the reported targets of nearly half of spike-specific TCRs. There were vaccine-associated CD4 TCRs across spike, dominant at 160-218 and 743-854. Recipients of two AZD1222 doses showed rising Spike-specific TCR breadth and depth. At baseline, seropositivity was found in only a handful of AZD1222 recipients.

CDR3 length equals 14 residues. Germline V CDR1 and CDR2: SEHNR, FQNEAQ (reference sequence). Trimming removed 5 bases at V and 5 bases at J, with 15 bases between. This clone was counted a single time. Its antigen is currently unknown. The assay was immunoSEQ multiplex PCR, and TCRdb's table has in-frame clones only and misses some. Of tens of thousands of clones in the sample, 80% to 90% were seen once. The input for sequencing was peripheral blood, taken 28 days after the second AZD1222 dose. The receptor's source is an adult who received the AZD1222 COVID-19 vaccine. The rearrangement uses TRBV7-9 and TRBJ1-1; D remains unclear. CDR3 loop: CASSPPTRSTEAFF. The DNA of the CDR3 is TGTGCCAGCAGCCCGCCGACACGCTCAACTGAAGCTTTCTTT.